These T cell receptor beta chains were read from a single sample in a study of cytotoxic CD8 clonotypes in ibrutinib-treated CLL. TCRdb's table, derived via immunoSEQ multiplex PCR, lists solely in-frame clones and lacks some. The sample consists of approximately 130,000 clones, approximately 81% of them appearing once. Source: PBMCs, taken after 24 months of ibrutinib treatment. These receptors were taken from a human donor with chronic lymphocytic leukemia. Both conserved end residues are trimmed from each CDR3. The order of the fields is V gene, J gene, CDR3 protein.

TRBV30,TRBJ1-1,AWSSRETNTEAF
TRBV5-1,TRBJ2-3,ASSLPRGQGTDTQY
TRBV6-4,TRBJ2-3,ASTTSSGGLTDTQY
TRBV5-1,TRBJ1-5,ASSPHEGGNQPQH
TRBV5-6,TRBJ1-1,ASSTGQGGGTEAF
TRBV30,TRBJ1-5,AWSGGFSNQPQH
TRBV27,TRBJ2-1,ASSLLRGSSYNEQF
TRBV7-2,TRBJ2-3,ASSSGGQPGDTQY
TRBV5-1,TRBJ1-1,ASSPPRNTEAF
TRBV7-8,TRBJ1-5,ASSSGRDSNQPQH
TRBV28,TRBJ2-7,ASSPQGGLFYEQY
TRBV25-1,TRBJ1-6,ASSDPGQGLGSPLH
TRBV19,TRBJ2-3,ASSISPFTPTDTQY
TRBV5-1,TRBJ2-2,ASSLAVARPITGELF
TRBV9,TRBJ2-5,ASSVLSGGETQY
TRBV6-1,TRBJ2-3,ASSESDSGVDTQY
TRBV6-1,TRBJ2-7,ASSAGITYEQY
TRBV9,TRBJ2-7,ASSARDRTYEQY